This T cell receptor beta chain was sequenced for a study of blood T cell repertoires in COVID-19. Turning to the study itself: Specimens from acute and convalescent COVID-19 originated in the United States, Italy and Spain. From T cells, B-cell-depleted T cells, or PBMCs came the material, which was cDNA or gDNA.

A Seattle source enrolled patients during active infection and followed them longitudinally. Original methodology: Amplified reference gene primers provided the basis for estimating nucleated cell counts. TCRdb keeps only in-frame clones here, not all; method: immunoSEQ multiplex PCR. For V, J and clone size, that table is used; D and trimming come from the DNA. The sample records about 180,000 clones, 80% to 90% being singletons. Trimming took off 0 bases at V and 0 bases at J, with 8 bases between the two ends. Germline values: CDR1 LGHDT, CDR2 YNNKEL (reference sequence). This CDR3 comprises 15 residues.

The TCR comes from a woman in her 70s with COVID-19, enrolled during active disease. The specimen was peripheral blood. The gene calls are TRBV3-1 (or the pseudogene TRBV3-2) and TRBJ1-2; D might be TRBD1 (6 bases). The CDR3 nucleotides read TGTGCCAGCAGCCAAGAGGGGGCGTCTAACTATGGCTACACCTTC. It yields the protein CASSQEGASNYGYTF.